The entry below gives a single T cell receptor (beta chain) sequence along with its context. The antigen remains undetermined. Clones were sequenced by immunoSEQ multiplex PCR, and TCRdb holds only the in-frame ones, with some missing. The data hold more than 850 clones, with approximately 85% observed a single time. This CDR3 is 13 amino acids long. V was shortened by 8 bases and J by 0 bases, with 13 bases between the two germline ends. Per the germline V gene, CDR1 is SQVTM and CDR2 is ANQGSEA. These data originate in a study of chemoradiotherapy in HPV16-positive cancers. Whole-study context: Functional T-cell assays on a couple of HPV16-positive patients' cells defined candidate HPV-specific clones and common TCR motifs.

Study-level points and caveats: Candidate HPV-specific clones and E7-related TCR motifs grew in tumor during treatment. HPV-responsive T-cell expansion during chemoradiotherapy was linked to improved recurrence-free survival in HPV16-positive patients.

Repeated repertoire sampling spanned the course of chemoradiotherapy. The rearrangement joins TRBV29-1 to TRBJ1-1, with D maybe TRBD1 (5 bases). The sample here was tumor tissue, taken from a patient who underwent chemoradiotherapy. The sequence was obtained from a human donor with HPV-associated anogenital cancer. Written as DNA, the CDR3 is TGCAGCTATATTCGGGGCCTGAACACTGAAGCTTTCTTT. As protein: CSYIRGLNTEAFF.